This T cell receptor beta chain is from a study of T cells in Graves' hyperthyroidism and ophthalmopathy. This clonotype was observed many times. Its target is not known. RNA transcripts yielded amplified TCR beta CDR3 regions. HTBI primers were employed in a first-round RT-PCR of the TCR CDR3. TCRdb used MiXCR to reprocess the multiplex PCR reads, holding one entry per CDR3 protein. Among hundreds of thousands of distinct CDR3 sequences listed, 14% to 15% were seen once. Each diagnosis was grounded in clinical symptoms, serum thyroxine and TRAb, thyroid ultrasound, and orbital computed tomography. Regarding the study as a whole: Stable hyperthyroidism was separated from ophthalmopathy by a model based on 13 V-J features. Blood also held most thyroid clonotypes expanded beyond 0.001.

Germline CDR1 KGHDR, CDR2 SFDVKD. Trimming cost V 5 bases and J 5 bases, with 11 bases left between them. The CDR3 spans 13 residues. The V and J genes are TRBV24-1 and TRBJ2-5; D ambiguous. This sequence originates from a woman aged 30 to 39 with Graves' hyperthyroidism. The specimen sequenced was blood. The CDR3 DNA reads TGTGCCACCAGTGCCCCAGAAAGTGAGACCCAGTACTTC. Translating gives CATSAPESETQYF.